This entry is about one T cell receptor beta chain. Within the sample, other DNA sequences also encode this same CDR3. This CDR3 spans 13 amino acids. Trimming took off 6 bases at V and 4 bases at J, with 12 bases between the two ends. The germline V gene has CDR1 MNHEY and CDR2 SMNVEV (reference sequence). Sequencing used immunoSEQ multiplex PCR; TCRdb keeps in-frame clones, though not all of them. The table records tens of thousands of clones, roughly 86% of them present only once. This sample stems from a study of OX40 agonist ivuxolimab in advanced cancers. The sequence was collected from an adult with an advanced solid tumor such as melanoma, head and neck, liver or kidney cancer. Specimen: CD4+ or CD8+ T cells sorted from blood, collected in a trial of the OX40 agonist ivuxolimab. V is TRBV27 and J is TRBJ2-5; TRBD2 might be the D (5 bases). The CDR3, as DNA: TGTGCCAGCAGCCCGGACTGGGGAGAGACCCAGTACTTC. It encodes CASSPDWGETQYF.